This T cell receptor (beta chain) appears in the sequencing data of a study of T cells in Graves' hyperthyroidism and ophthalmopathy. Trimming took 5 bases from V and 0 from J; bases not matched to a gene: 19. This CDR3 is built from 21 residues. Per germline, CDR1 MNHEY and CDR2 SVGEGT. Drawn at first hyperthyroidism diagnosis, the blood sample preceded any ophthalmopathy symptoms. RNA transcripts served as the template for amplifying TCR beta CDR3 regions. Using the HTBI primer set, a first-round RT-PCR was run on the TCR CDR3. TCRdb analysed the multiplex PCR reads with MiXCR anew, one entry per CDR3 protein. The table includes around 700,000 distinct CDR3 sequences, about 19% detected once.

The V gene is TRBV6-2 or TRBV6-3, the J gene TRBJ2-1; 10 nucleotides line up with TRBD2. Sequencing was carried out using blood. The sequence was collected from a woman between 50 and 59 years old with Graves' hyperthyroidism that later progressed to Graves' ophthalmopathy. This chain's CDR3 is CASSPSGQLAGALSSYNEQFF. DNA for the CDR3: TGTGCCAGCAGTCCTTCCGGTCAGCTAGCGGGGGCCCTTAGCTCCTACAATGAGCAGTTCTTC.